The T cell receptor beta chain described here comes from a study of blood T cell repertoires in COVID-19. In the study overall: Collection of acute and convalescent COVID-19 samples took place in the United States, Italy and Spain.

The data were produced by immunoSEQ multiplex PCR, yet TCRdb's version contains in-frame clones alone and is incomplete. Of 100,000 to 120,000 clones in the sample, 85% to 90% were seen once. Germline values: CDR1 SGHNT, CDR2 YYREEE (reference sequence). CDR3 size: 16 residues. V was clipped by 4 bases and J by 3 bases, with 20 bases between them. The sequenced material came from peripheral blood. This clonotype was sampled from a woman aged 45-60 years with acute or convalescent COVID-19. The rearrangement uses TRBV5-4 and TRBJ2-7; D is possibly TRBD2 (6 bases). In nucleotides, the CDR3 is TGTGCCAGCAGCCCGGGATCCACTAGCAGACTCTACGAGCAGTACTTC. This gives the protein CASSPGSTSRLYEQYF.